This T cell receptor (beta chain) appears in the sequencing data of a study of OX40 agonist ivuxolimab in advanced cancers. About the study: Ivuxolimab is an agonistic anti-OX40 (CD134) antibody, and patients were treated with it.

The protocol was immunoSEQ multiplex PCR, while the TCRdb copy is restricted to in-frame clones and leaves out a portion. The repertoire holds some 79,000 clones, with approximately 90% as singletons. CDR3 length equals 18 residues. Germline assignment: CDR1 SGDLS and CDR2 YYNGEE. Trimming took 4 bases from V and 4 from J; bases not matched to a gene: 9. The V call is TRBV9, the J call TRBJ2-2, with 14 bases lining up with TRBD2. This receptor was taken from an adult with an advanced solid tumor such as melanoma, head and neck, liver or kidney cancer. The specimen was CD4+ or CD8+ T cells sorted from blood, collected in a trial of the OX40 agonist ivuxolimab. The CDR3 bases are TGTGCCAGCAGCCCGGGACTAGCGGGGGCCCGTGGCACCGGGGAGCTGTTTTTT. It yields the protein CASSPGLAGARGTGELFF.